This TCR beta chain originates from a study of blood T cell repertoires in COVID-19. Generated by immunoSEQ multiplex PCR, the TCRdb table keeps only in-frame clones and is missing some. Here the sample spans 200,000 to 250,000 clones, roughly 80% being singletons. This CDR3 is 14 amino acids long. J gave up 3 bases and V 4 bases, and 6 bases lay outside the gene matches. Germline V gives CDR1 LNHDA, CDR2 SQIVND (reference sequence). Sequences were obtained from peripheral blood. The clonotype comes from a woman between 50 and 59 years old with acute or convalescent COVID-19. J is TRBJ2-7 and V is TRBV19; 7 positions agree with TRBD2. CDR3 in amino acids: CASSRKGLVYEQYF. As DNA, the CDR3 is TGTGCCAGTAGTAGGAAAGGACTAGTCTACGAGCAGTACTTC.